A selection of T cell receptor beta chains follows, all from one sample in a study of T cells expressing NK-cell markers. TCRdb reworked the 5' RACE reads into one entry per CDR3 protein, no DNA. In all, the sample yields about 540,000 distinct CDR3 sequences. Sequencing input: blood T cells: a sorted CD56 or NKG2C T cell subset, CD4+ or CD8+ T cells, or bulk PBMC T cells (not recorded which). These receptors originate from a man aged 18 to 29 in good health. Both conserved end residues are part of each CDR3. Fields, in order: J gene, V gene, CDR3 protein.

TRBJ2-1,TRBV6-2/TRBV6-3,CASSYTSGSRDEQFF
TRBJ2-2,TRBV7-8,CASSSSPITGELFF
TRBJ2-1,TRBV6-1,CASSPLPGLAGGTEQFF
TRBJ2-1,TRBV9,CASSVEAREGEQFF
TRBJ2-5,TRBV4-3,CASSQGMGWETQYF
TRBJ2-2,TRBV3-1,CASRLQSRAGELFF
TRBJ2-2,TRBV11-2,CASSLGAPAGTGELFF
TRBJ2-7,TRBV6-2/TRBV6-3,CASSPTGDQGYEQYF
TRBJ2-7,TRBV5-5,CASSLTPGRRYEQYF
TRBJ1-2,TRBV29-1,CSVDKTDYGYTF
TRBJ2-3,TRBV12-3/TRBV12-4,CASSLRGLDTDTQYF
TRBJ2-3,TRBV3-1,CASQLAVGGSTDTQYF
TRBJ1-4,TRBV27,CASSFPNEKLFF
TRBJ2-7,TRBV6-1,CASSKSGLAPYGQYF
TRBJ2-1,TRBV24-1,CATSAHRGYEQFF
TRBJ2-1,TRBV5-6,CASSLISSGYNEQFF